The 17 T cell receptor beta chains listed next were all sequenced from one sample in a study of neurological immune-mediated disorders. Via MiXCR, TCRdb re-called the 5' RACE reads, giving one row per CDR3 protein. The sample has more than 45,000 distinct CDR3 sequences; under 2.5% are singletons. Input material: PBMCs. All receptors come from a man between 50 and 59 years old with multiple sclerosis.

This clonotype was recorded many times. This chain joins TRBV28 and TRBJ1-2; D uncertain. From germline, CDR1 is MDHEN and CDR2 SYDVKM. This CDR3 has 12 residues. V shed 5 bases and J shed 4 bases, with 8 bases lying between them. The CDR3 sequence is CASSPGSYGYTF. For the CDR3, the DNA is TGTGCCAGCAGTCCGGGGAGCTATGGCTACACCTTC.

Ten or more counts support this clonotype. The chain uses TRBV7-2 and TRBJ1-5, with 10 nucleotides matching TRBD1. CDR3 length equals 15 residues. V shed 5 bases and J 1 base; nucleotides not matched to a gene: 2. Per the germline V gene, CDR1 is SGHTA and CDR2 is FQGNSA. CDR3 loop: CASSRQGASNQPQHF. DNA for the CDR3: TGTGCCAGCAGCCGACAGGGGGCGAGCAATCAGCCCCAGCATTTT.

The sample holds many counts of this clonotype. CDR3 DNA: TGTGCCAGCCTCACAGGGGTGTACAATGAGCAGTTCTTC. Translated, it gives CASLTGVYNEQFF. V is TRBV28 and J is TRBJ2-1; 7 bases agree with TRBD1. Germline values: CDR1 MDHEN, CDR2 SYDVKM. The CDR3 is 13 amino acids. The junction had 5 bases not matched to a gene; V was cut back by 8 bases and J by 4 bases. The complete variable domain, with remaining parts taken from reference TRBV28 and TRBJ2-1, reads DVKVTQSSRYLVKRTGEKVFLECVQDMDHENMFWYRQDPGLGLRLIYFSYDVKMKEKGDIPEGYSVSREKKERFSLILESASTNQTSMYLCASLTGVYNEQFFGPGTRLTVL.

This clonotype was seen more than once but under ten times. CDR3 in DNA: TGTGCCAGCAGTTTGCCCCCGGGGGGTTACGAGCAGTACTTC. Its protein product is CASSLPPGGYEQYF. The gene calls are TRBV28 and TRBJ2-7; 7 nucleotides match TRBD2. The germline V gene encodes CDR1 MDHEN and CDR2 SYDVKM. This CDR3 has 14 residues. Losses at the gene ends were 3 bases for V and 4 bases for J; bases not matched to a gene: 6.

Comment on this clonotype: Since a much larger clone is just one base distant, this may be a read error. The chain joins TRBV24-1 to TRBJ2-5; D unclear. This CDR3 spans 11 amino acids. Germline V lookup: CDR1 KGHDR, CDR2 SFDVKD. CDR3 sequence: CATSIEETRYF. CDR3 nucleotides: TGTGCCACCAGTATAGAAGAGACCCGGTACTTC.

In this sample, this clonotype turned up many times. The rearrangement joins TRBV20-1 to TRBJ2-1, with 7 nucleotides matching TRBD1. CDR3 length: 15 amino acids. The germline gives CDR1 DFQATT, CDR2 SNEGSKA (reference sequence). J lost 7 bases, V lost 4 bases, and 13 bases had no gene match. The CDR3 region has the DNA TGCAGTGCTAAAACAGGAGAGAGGGGGCAAAATGAGCAGTTCTTC. Translation gives CSAKTGERGQNEQFF.

A remark on this clonotype: A read error may be the cause here, since a much bigger clone is one base away. The chain joins TRBV20-1 to TRBJ1-1, with D unresolved. The CDR3 contains 13 residues. CDR1 DFQATT and CDR2 SNEGSKA come from the germline V gene (reference sequence). CDR3 in DNA: TGCAGCGTGGGGAGGACGTCGAACACTGAAGCTTTCTTT. Translated: CSVGRTSNTEAFF.

This clonotype appeared a few times. With a much larger clone just one base away, this may be a read error. The chain combines TRBV5-1 with TRBJ2-7; 7 nucleotides line up with TRBD1. The germline gives CDR1 SGHRS, CDR2 YFSETQ. The CDR3 covers 14 residues. The J segment lost 4 bases and the V segment lost 4 bases, leaving 8 bases of the junction unmatched. In DNA form, the CDR3 reads TGCGCCAGCAGCCCCGGAAAGGGGGCTTACGAGCAGTACTTC. This encodes CASSPGKGAYEQYF.

There are many counts of this clonotype. The J gene is TRBJ2-1, the V gene TRBV15; no reliable D call. Germline V lookup: CDR1 LNHNV, CDR2 YYDKDF (reference sequence). Trimming stripped 1 base from V and 7 bases from J, with 5 bases between. The CDR3 spans 12 residues. The CDR3 region is CATSRGKNEQFF. The DNA of the CDR3 is TGTGCCACCAGCAGAGGAAAAAATGAGCAGTTCTTC.

This clonotype was found many times. The genes are TRBV3-1 and TRBJ2-1, with 7 positions matching TRBD1. Germline V lookup: CDR1 LGHDT, CDR2 YNNKEL (reference sequence). V dropped 5 bases and J dropped 8; count of bases not matched to a gene: 9. CDR3 length: 14 amino acids. CDR3 residues: CASSRDSVWHEQFF. The CDR3 coding sequence is TGTGCCAGCAGCAGGGACAGCGTTTGGCATGAGCAGTTCTTC.

This clonotype showed up many times. This chain joins TRBV5-1 and TRBJ2-5; 11 positions match TRBD1. In germline, CDR1 is SGHRS, CDR2 YFSETQ. V shed 0 bases and J 5 bases; nucleotides not matched to a gene: 6. This CDR3 has 16 amino acids. CDR3 sequence reads: CASSLGGQGAGETQYF. Written as DNA, the CDR3 is TGCGCCAGCAGCTTGGGCGGACAGGGGGCTGGGGAGACCCAGTACTTC.

This clonotype occurred many times. V and J are TRBV4-3 and TRBJ1-2, with D possibly matching TRBD1 (5 bases). Germline V gene data show CDR1 as LGHNA and CDR2 as YSLEER. The CDR3 is made up of 16 amino acids. With 0 bases removed from V and 0 bases from J, the gap between germline ends came to 11 bases. The CDR3 nucleotides read TGCGCCAGCAGCCAAGAAGGGACGGTCACTAACTATGGCTACACCTTC. This sequence encodes CASSQEGTVTNYGYTF.

This clonotype was seen repeatedly, ten times or more. In DNA, the CDR3 is TGTGCCAGCAGCGCGCGGGACAGGGGCACAGATACGCAGTATTTT. This encodes CASSARDRGTDTQYF. The chain links TRBV9 to TRBJ2-3; 9 bases line up with TRBD1. The CDR3 length is 15 residues. Germline V gives CDR1 SGDLS, CDR2 YYNGEE. Trimming cost V 3 bases and J 1 base; bases outside gene matches: 3.

Ten or more counts support this clonotype. The chain carries TRBV20-1 and TRBJ2-2; D uncertain. CDR3 size: 13 residues. Trimming shortened V by 6 bases and J by 0 bases, and 8 bases separated the two germline ends. Looked up from germline, CDR1 is DFQATT and CDR2 is SNEGSKA (reference sequence). CDR3 nucleotide sequence: TGCAGTGCCAATAGTGCGAACACCGGGGAGCTGTTTTTT. Its protein product is CSANSANTGELFF.

This clonotype occurred many times. V gene TRBV5-1 combines with J gene TRBJ2-3; D gene uncertain. Per the germline V gene, CDR1 is SGHRS and CDR2 is YFSETQ. This CDR3 has 15 residues. The V end lost 1 base, the J end lost 0 bases, and 9 bases lay between the germline ends. CDR3 DNA: TGCGCCAGCAGCTTGCGGTGGGGTAGCACAGATACGCAGTATTTT. Its translation is CASSLRWGSTDTQYF.

This clonotype has at least ten counts. The chain uses TRBV20-1 and TRBJ2-3; TRBD2 aligns across 10 bases. The CDR3 is 15 amino acids. Germline CDR1 reads DFQATT; CDR2 reads SNEGSKA (reference sequence). The V segment lost 0 bases and the J segment 2 bases; nucleotides outside the gene matches: 2. The CDR3 sequence: CSAREAGGFTDTQYF. The CDR3 coding sequence is TGCAGTGCTAGAGAAGCGGGGGGGTTCACAGATACGCAGTATTTT.

This rearrangement joins TRBV5-1 to TRBJ1-6, with TRBD1 matching over 8 bases. This CDR3 has 14 residues. Germline-derived CDR1 and CDR2 are SGHRS and YFSETQ. J was trimmed by 9 bases and V by 4 bases; bases with no gene match: 6. In DNA, the CDR3 is TGCGCCAGCAGCGCGGCAGGGGGCGGTTCACCCCTCCACTTT. Amino acid sequence: CASSAAGGGSPLHF.